This T cell receptor beta chain is drawn from a study of high-grade serous ovarian cancer treatment subgroups. The CDR3 is made up of 14 amino acids. Per germline, CDR1 SQVTM and CDR2 ANQGSEA. V shed 0 bases and J shed 5 bases, with 10 bases lying between them. Tumor tissue was taken before any definitive surgery or chemotherapy was given. Libraries were prepared by immunoSEQ multiplex PCR; TCRdb keeps only in-frame clonotypes and omits some of them. The table lists nearly 4,500 clones, around 69% of them singletons, with 5% to 6.5% in the top ten. The source is a human donor with high-grade serous ovarian cancer. The sample consisted of tumor tissue. The chain employs TRBV29-1 and TRBJ2-2, with D tentatively TRBD1 (5 bases). CDR3 bases: TGCAGCGTTGAAGAGGCCAGGGAAACCGGGGAGCTGTTTTTT. This translates into CSVEEARETGELFF.